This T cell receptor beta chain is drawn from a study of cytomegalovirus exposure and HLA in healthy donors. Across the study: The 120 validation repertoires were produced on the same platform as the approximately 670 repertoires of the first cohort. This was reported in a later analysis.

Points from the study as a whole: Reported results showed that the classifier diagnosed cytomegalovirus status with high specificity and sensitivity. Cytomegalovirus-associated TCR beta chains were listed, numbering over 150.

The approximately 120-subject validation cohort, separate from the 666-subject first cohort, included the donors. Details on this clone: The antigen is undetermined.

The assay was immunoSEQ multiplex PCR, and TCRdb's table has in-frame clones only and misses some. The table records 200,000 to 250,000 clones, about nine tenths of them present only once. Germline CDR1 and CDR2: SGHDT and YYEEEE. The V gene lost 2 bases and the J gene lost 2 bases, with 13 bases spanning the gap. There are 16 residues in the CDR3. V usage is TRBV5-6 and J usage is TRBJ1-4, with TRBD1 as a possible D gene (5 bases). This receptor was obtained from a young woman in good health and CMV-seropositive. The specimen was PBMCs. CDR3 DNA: TGTGCCAGCAGCTTCGCTCAGACAGCTACTAATGAAAAACTGTTTTTT. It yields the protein CASSFAQTATNEKLFF.